The text below deals with one T cell receptor (beta chain). This clone was picked up one time. Its specific antigen is unknown. No clone much larger than this one lies a single base away; base qualities are absent. This sample was included in a study of T cells in localized non-small cell lung cancer (dated by TCRdb to the early 2020s). In the study overall: The study analyzed T cell repertoires of about 230 early-stage NSCLC patients, comparing tumors and uninvolved tumor-adjacent lungs. The cohort consisted of 200 to 300 treatment-naive NSCLC patients whose localized lung tumors had been resected. A mean age of around 69 years was recorded for the NSCLC patients, of whom more than 120 were male and 107 were female.

CDR3 length: 15 amino acids, cysteine to phenylalanine. Here the CDR3 DNA is all that survives: 45 bases in frame from base 1. The germline V gene encodes CDR1 MRHNA and CDR2 SNTAGT. The trim is 2 bases for V and 0 bases for J, with a gap of 9 bases between the germline ends. The immunoSEQ Assay was used to sequence TCR beta CDR3 regions from DNA. In the authors' own workflow: To compute T cell density, TCR beta template counts were normalized to usable DNA, which was estimated by amplifying housekeeping genes. Richness was estimated using the preseqR package, with extrapolation to 400,000 templates for PBMC samples and to 120,000 templates for tissue samples. Clonality was taken to be one minus Pielou's evenness. To identify tissue-enriched TCRs, differential abundance testing was run on productive amino-acid clonotypes with a minimum total count of 5 and an alpha of 0.1. The Jaccard Index and the Morisita Overlap Index were used to quantify repertoire overlap between compartments. TCR beta CDR3s were clustered by GLIPH together with public tetramer-defined viral CDR3s, and at least three viral sequences plus V-gene enrichment were required for viral motifs. What TCRdb holds here is the immuneACCESS table cut down to in-frame rearrangements. Part of the clones is not present; checked against another copy, under half of the missing clones reflect an unresolved V gene, and the others are unexplained. V and J calls and clone size are copied from that table; D and trimming were computed from the DNA. The sample data list 30,000 to 35,000 clones, and 85% to 90% of these were observed just once. The ten largest clonotypes hold 4.2% of the sample.

The investigation overall reported the following: Uninvolved tumor-adjacent lung showed the highest T cell clonality, higher than tumor, which suggests more focused antigenic responses in the uninvolved tumor-adjacent lung. A median of about 55 of the top 100 tumor clones were detected in paired uninvolved adjacent lung, and 25 to 35 of these tumor clones were also found among the top 100 clones of the paired uninvolved adjacent lung. Longer overall survival was associated with higher blood T cell density, whereas shorter survival was associated with higher adjacent-lung clonality. Because the study design was exploratory, TCR variables were selected using unadjusted p-values without false-discovery rate correction. Because multi-region tumor sequencing was not performed, intratumor heterogeneity could not be ruled out.

At diagnosis, tumor, uninvolved tumor-adjacent lung and peripheral blood were collected and then preserved as a mix of FFPE and fresh-frozen material. Blood samples were analyzed as peripheral blood mononuclear cells for TCR repertoire profiling. The chain employs TRBV6-4 and TRBJ2-3; the D segment could be TRBD2, given 5 matching bases. This TCR was sampled from a woman aged 35 to 75 with stage I lung adenocarcinoma. This sample comprised peripheral blood, obtained before any cancer treatment. The nucleotide sequence reads TGTGCCAGCAGTGACCTAGCTGGCAGCACAGATACGCAGTATTTT. Translation gives CASSDLAGSTDTQYF.